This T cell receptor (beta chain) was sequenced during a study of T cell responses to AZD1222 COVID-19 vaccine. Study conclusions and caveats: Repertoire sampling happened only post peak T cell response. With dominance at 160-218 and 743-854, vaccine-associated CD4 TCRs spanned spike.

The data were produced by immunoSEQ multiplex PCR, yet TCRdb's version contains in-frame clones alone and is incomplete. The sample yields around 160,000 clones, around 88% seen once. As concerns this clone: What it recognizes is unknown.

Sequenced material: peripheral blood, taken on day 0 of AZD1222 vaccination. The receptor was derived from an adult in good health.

The CDR3 DNA reads TGTGCCAGCAGTGGACTAGCGGGGACTGGGGCCAACGTCCTGACTTTC. It encodes CASSGLAGTGANVLTF. The chain uses TRBV6-1 and TRBJ2-6; 11 bases align to TRBD2. Unmatched junction bases numbered 1, after V lost 4 bases and J lost 2 bases. CDR3 length: 16 amino acids. The germline CDR1 and CDR2 sequences are MNHNS and SASEGT.